The clone carrying this T cell receptor beta chain was counted between two and nine times. Its antigen is not identified. The entry originates in a study of cytomegalovirus exposure and HLA in healthy donors. Study summary: Most genotyped donors, approximately 81% of roughly 400, had Caucasian-associated genetic ancestry. Notes on the study in general: At a 0.05 false discovery rate, a later analysis found 15,000 to 20,000 TCR beta sequences to be associated with HLA alleles. Sequencing likely generated an artifact that appeared as a cluster of highly shared sequence variants.

The germline CDR1 and CDR2 sequences are KGHSH and LQKENI. This CDR3 has 14 residues. V lost 3 bases, J lost 3 bases, and 11 bases lay in between. PCR primers comprised 60 Vbeta and 13 Jbeta primers. Profiling relied on immunoSEQ multiplex PCR, and the TCRdb table lists in-frame clones only, not all of them. This table has some 190,000 clones, more than 75% appearing once. The sequenced sample was PBMCs. The V and J genes are TRBV18 and TRBJ1-1; D remains unclear. The sequence was obtained from a woman in her twenties or thirties in good health and CMV-seropositive. The CDR3 coding sequence is TGTGCCAGCTCACCGGACTCAGAGTACACTGAAGCTTTCTTT. Translation: CASSPDSEYTEAFF.